Below, one T cell receptor beta chain is given with its context. The antigen is undetermined. This entry comes from a study of blood T cells in healthy people across ages. Study observations and caveats: Naive T cell percentage showed a strong correlation with the diversity of TCR beta.

A sample-barcoded 5' primer and a J-beta primer mix were used in a second PCR of about 7 to 12 cycles. Each cDNA molecule received a tag from a template-switch adaptor that had 12 random nucleotides. TCRdb used MiXCR to reprocess the 5' RACE reads, holding one entry per CDR3 protein. The sample lists fewer than 700,000 distinct CDR3 sequences; 35% to 50% were seen once. Germline V CDR1 and CDR2: SQVTM, ANQGSEA. V was pared by 3 bases and J by 3 bases, with 11 bases between. The CDR3 is 13 amino acids. The chain is built from TRBV29-1 and TRBJ1-2; D gene uncertain. The origin of this receptor is an elderly man in good health. Sequenced sample: blood. This CDR3 is CSVENEGDYGYTF. DNA for the CDR3: TGCAGCGTTGAGAACGAGGGTGACTATGGCTACACCTTC.